This T cell receptor beta chain was identified during a study of CD8 T cells in ankylosing spondylitis. Whole-study findings and limits: Clones linked with disease were CD8+ and fairly uncommon in the peripheral blood.

This clonotype has only a few counts. The antigen is unknown. TCRdb fed the 5' RACE reads into MiXCR, producing one record per CDR3 protein. The sample lists almost 250,000 distinct CDR3 sequences, roughly 32% occurring once. This CDR3 region has 12 residues. Germline V CDR1 and CDR2: SGHAT, FQNNGV. The V end was cut by 5 bases, the J end by 5 bases, with 7 bases between. Source material: blood, either unsorted or a sorted T cell fraction (not recorded which). The clonotype was recovered from a male donor with ankylosing spondylitis or in good health (not recorded which). The J gene is TRBJ2-1, the V gene TRBV11-2; D ambiguous. CDR3 region: CASSTMDNEQFF. In DNA form, the CDR3 reads TGTGCCAGCAGCACCATGGACAATGAGCAGTTCTTC.